This T cell receptor (beta chain) was found in a study of tumour-infiltrating T cells in Burkitt lymphoma. Study-wide background: The Burkitt lymphoma cohort spanned all epidemiological subtypes. The study's findings and limits: Many Burkitt lymphoma patients shared several public clonotypes.

Measured with immunoSEQ multiplex PCR; TCRdb has only the in-frame clones, and not every one. The table has 43,000 or so clones, around 30% seen once. The CDR3 extends over 15 amino acids. V was shortened by 5 bases and J by 4 bases, with 14 bases between the two germline ends. Per germline, CDR1 MGHDK and CDR2 SYGVNS. This clone has a handful of counts. Its specificity is unknown. The sample was tumor tissue. The TCR was taken from a human donor with Burkitt lymphoma. This chain connects TRBV25-1 to TRBJ1-4, with a tentative D call TRBD1 (6 bases). CDR3 in amino acids: CASSLSQGLNEKLFF. CDR3 nucleotides: TGTGCCAGCAGTCTCAGCCAGGGGCTTAATGAAAAACTGTTTTTT. The complete variable domain, with remaining parts taken from reference TRBV25-1 and TRBJ1-4, reads EADIYQTPRYLVIGTGKKITLECSQTMGHDKMYWYQQDPGMELHLIHYSYGVNSTEKGDLSSESTVSRIRTEHFPLTLESARPSHTSQYLCASSLSQGLNEKLFFGSGTQLSVL.